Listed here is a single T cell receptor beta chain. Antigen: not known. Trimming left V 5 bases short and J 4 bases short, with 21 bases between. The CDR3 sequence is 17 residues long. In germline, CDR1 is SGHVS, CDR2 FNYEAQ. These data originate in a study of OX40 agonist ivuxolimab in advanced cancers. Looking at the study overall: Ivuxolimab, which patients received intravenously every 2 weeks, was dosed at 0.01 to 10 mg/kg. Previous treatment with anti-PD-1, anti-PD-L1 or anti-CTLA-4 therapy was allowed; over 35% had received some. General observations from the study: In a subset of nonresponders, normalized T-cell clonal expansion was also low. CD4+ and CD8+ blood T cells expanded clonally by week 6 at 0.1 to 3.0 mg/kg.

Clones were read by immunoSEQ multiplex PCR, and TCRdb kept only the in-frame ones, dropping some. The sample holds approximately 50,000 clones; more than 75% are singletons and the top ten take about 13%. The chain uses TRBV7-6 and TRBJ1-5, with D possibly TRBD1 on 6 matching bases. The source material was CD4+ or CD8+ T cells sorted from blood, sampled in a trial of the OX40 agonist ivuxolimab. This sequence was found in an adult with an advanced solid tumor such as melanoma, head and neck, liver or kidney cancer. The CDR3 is CASSRTGYRDINQPQHF. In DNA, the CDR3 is TGTGCCAGCAGCCGAACGGGATACCGGGACATAAATCAGCCCCAGCATTTT.